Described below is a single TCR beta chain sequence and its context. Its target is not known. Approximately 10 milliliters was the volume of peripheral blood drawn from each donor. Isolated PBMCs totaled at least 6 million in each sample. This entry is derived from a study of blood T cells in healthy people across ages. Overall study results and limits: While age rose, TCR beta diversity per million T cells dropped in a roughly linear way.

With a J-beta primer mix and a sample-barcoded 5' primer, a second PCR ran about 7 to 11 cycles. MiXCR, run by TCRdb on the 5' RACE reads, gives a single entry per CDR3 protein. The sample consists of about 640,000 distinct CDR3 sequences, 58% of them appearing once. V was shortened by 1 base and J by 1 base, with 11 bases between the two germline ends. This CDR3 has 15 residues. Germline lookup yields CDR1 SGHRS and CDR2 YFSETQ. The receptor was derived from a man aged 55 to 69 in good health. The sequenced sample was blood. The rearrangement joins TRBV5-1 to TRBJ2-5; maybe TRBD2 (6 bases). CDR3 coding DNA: TGCGCCAGCAGCTTGCCACTAGCACGCCAAGAGACCCAGTACTTC. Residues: CASSLPLARQETQYF.